This passage covers 27 T cell receptor beta chains from one sample sequenced in a study of OX40 agonist ivuxolimab in advanced cancers. Method: immunoSEQ multiplex PCR; TCRdb's copy keeps in-frame clones and lacks some. Of about 94,000 clones in the sample, roughly 90% were seen once. The sample was CD4+ or CD8+ T cells sorted from blood, taken in a trial of the OX40 agonist ivuxolimab. Receptors were obtained from an adult with an advanced solid tumor such as melanoma, head and neck, liver or kidney cancer.

The CDR3: CASSEWSTGRSYEQYF. The CDR3 DNA reads TGTGCCAGCAGTGAATGGTCAACAGGTAGGTCCTACGAGCAGTACTTC. This chain joins TRBV2 and TRBJ2-7; weak D call: TRBD1 (5 bases). The CDR3 spans 16 residues. The germline gives CDR1 SNHLY, CDR2 FYNNEI. Trimming removed 2 bases from V and 1 base from J, with 15 bases in between.

The V gene is TRBV27, the J gene TRBJ1-4, with 8 bases matching TRBD1. This CDR3 has 15 amino acids. V dropped 4 bases and J dropped 8; count of bases not matched to a gene: 9. CDR1 is MNHEY, CDR2 SMNVEV, per germline (reference sequence). CDR3 nucleotides: TGTGCCAGCAGTTCCCGACAGGGGACGGAAGAAAAACTGTTTTTT. Its protein product is CASSSRQGTEEKLFF.

The chain has TRBV4-1 and TRBJ2-2; D perhaps matches TRBD2 (6 bases). CDR3 length: 15 amino acids. V was cut by 2 bases and J by 4 bases, with 11 bases left in between. Germline CDR1 and CDR2: MGHRA and YSYEKL. Written as DNA, the CDR3 is TGCGCCAGCAGCCAATCTTTAGCGGCCACCGGGGAGCTGTTTTTT. Protein sequence: CASSQSLAATGELFF.

The gene calls are TRBV27 and TRBJ2-2; D is unclear. The length of the CDR3 is 13 residues. In germline, CDR1 is MNHEY, CDR2 SMNVEV (reference sequence). Trimming removed 5 bases from V and 1 base from J, with 5 bases in between. In DNA, the CDR3 is TGTGCCAGCAGTACGGGGAACACCGGGGAGCTGTTTTTT. Amino acid sequence: CASSTGNTGELFF.

The chain couples TRBV6-1 to TRBJ2-7; D may be TRBD2 (6 bases). The CDR3 loop spans 13 amino acids. CDR1 is MNHNS, CDR2 SASEGT, per germline. Trimming took off 7 bases at V and 3 bases at J, with 13 bases between the two ends. In DNA, the CDR3 is TGTGCCAGCACTGTAGCGGAGCACTACGAGCAGTACTTC. Its protein is CASTVAEHYEQYF.

V is TRBV29-1 and J is TRBJ1-1; D is unclear. This CDR3 is 13 amino acids long. Trimming took 1 base from V and 6 from J, leaving 12 bases between them. Germline V gene data show CDR1 as SQVTM and CDR2 as ANQGSEA. CDR3 DNA sequence: TGCAGCGTTGAAGGGCAGGTGCACGCTGAAGCTTTCTTT. Encoded protein: CSVEGQVHAEAFF.

The V call is TRBV7-9, the J call TRBJ2-3; 7 nucleotides agree with TRBD2. The CDR3 has 14 amino acids. V was clipped by 4 bases and J by 0 bases; unmatched bases: 1. In germline, CDR1 is SEHNR, CDR2 FQNEAQ (reference sequence). This CDR3 reads CASSYSGSTDTQYF. CDR3 DNA sequence: TGTGCCAGCAGCTATAGCGGGAGCACAGATACGCAGTATTTT.

This clone was detected once. The chain employs TRBV19 and TRBJ1-1; 9 bases fit TRBD1. This CDR3 contains 14 residues. Germline CDR1 reads LNHDA; CDR2 reads SQIVND (reference sequence). After removal of 10 bases from V and 4 bases from J, the junction contained 10 bases not matched to a gene. The CDR3 reads CATRQGGAGTEAFF. CDR3 nucleotides: TGTGCCACCCGACAGGGGGGTGCGGGCACTGAAGCTTTCTTT.

V is TRBV6-1 and J is TRBJ1-2; D unclear. Germline V gene data show CDR1 as MNHNS and CDR2 as SASEGT. V was pared by 2 bases and J by 5 bases, with 15 bases between. The CDR3 length is 15 residues. This CDR3 reads CASSEPYGDGYGYTF. The DNA of the CDR3 is TGTGCCAGCAGTGAACCATATGGCGACGGTTATGGCTACACCTTC.

The chain joins TRBV4-1 to TRBJ2-7; 8 bases fit TRBD2. This CDR3 comprises 15 residues. In germline, CDR1 is MGHRA, CDR2 YSYEKL. With 2 bases clipped from V and 0 bases from J, the junction kept 3 bases outside the gene matches. CDR3 region: CASSQRGGTSYEQYF. The CDR3 DNA follows: TGCGCCAGCAGCCAACGGGGGGGGACCTCCTACGAGCAGTACTTC.

V and J are TRBV30 and TRBJ2-7; 8 nucleotides agree with TRBD2. J lost 3 bases, V lost 3 bases, and 7 bases had no gene match. Germline V lookup: CDR1 GTSNPN, CDR2 SVGIG (reference sequence). CDR3 length: 14 amino acids. The CDR3 sequence: CAWSERGNLYEQYF. DNA for the CDR3: TGTGCCTGGAGCGAGCGGGGGAACCTCTACGAGCAGTACTTC. The whole variable domain, remainder taken from reference TRBV30 and TRBJ2-7, is SQTIHQWPATLVQPVGSPLSLECTVEGTSNPNLYWYRQAAGRGLQLLFYSVGIGQISSEVPQNLSASRPQDRQFILSSKKLLLSDSGFYLCAWSERGNLYEQYFGPGTRLTVT.

The CDR3 region has the DNA TGTGCCAGCTATGGGTGGGACCTCAATGAGCAGTTCTTC. Its translation: CASYGWDLNEQFF. The chain joins TRBV27 to TRBJ2-1; tentatively, D is TRBD1 or TRBD2 (5 bases each). The germline V gene encodes CDR1 MNHEY and CDR2 SMNVEV (reference sequence). CDR3 size: 13 residues. V gave up 8 bases and J gave up 6 bases, with 14 bases separating them.

The chain combines TRBV29-1 with TRBJ2-3; D might be TRBD1 (6 bases). The CDR3 loop spans 17 amino acids. The V gene lost 6 bases and the J gene lost 2 bases, with 24 bases spanning the gap. Germline-derived CDR1 and CDR2 are SQVTM and ANQGSEA. In nucleotides, the CDR3 is TGCAGCGTCCGTTTGGGGGCCCTGGGACCCTTCACAGATACGCAGTATTTT. It is translated as CSVRLGALGPFTDTQYF.

The chain couples TRBV15 to TRBJ2-1, with no clear D. Germline CDR1 is LNHNV and CDR2 is YYDKDF (reference sequence). The CDR3 covers 15 residues. The V end lost 0 bases, the J end lost 6 bases, and 12 bases lay between the germline ends. The CDR3 loop is CATSREFQAVNEQFF. In nucleotides, the CDR3 is TGTGCCACCAGCAGAGAATTTCAGGCCGTCAATGAGCAGTTCTTC. The variable domain in full, completed from reference TRBV15 and TRBJ2-1, reads DAMVIQNPRYQVTQFGKPVTLSCSQTLNHNVMYWYQQKSSQAPKLLFHYYDKDFNNEADTPDNFQSRRPNTSFCFLDIRSPGLGDTAMYLCATSREFQAVNEQFFGPGTRLTVL.

The V and J genes are TRBV5-8 and TRBJ2-1, with TRBD2 as a possible D gene (6 bases). The CDR3 has 15 residues. From germline, CDR1 is SGHTS and CDR2 YDEGEE. V was cut by 2 bases and J by 2 bases, with 11 bases left in between. CDR3 protein: CASSLRSGPYNEQFF. Here the CDR3 DNA reads TGTGCCAGCAGCTTACGTAGCGGACCCTACAATGAGCAGTTCTTC.

This sequence joins TRBV6-1 and TRBJ2-3, with D possibly matching TRBD1 (5 bases). This CDR3 is built from 14 residues. In germline, CDR1 is MNHNS, CDR2 SASEGT. Between the trimmed V and J ends, which lost 1 base and 5 bases, there was a span of 10 bases. CDR3 DNA sequence: TGTGCCAGCAGTGAAGAGGGGCACGGAGATACGCAGTATTTT. Translated, it gives CASSEEGHGDTQYF.

The V call is TRBV6-1, the J call TRBJ2-1; 12 nucleotides line up with TRBD2. The length of the CDR3 is 15 residues. Germline CDR1 MNHNS, CDR2 SASEGT. V lost 2 bases and J lost 6; bases outside the gene matches: 2. The CDR3 sequence: CASSELAGGPNEQFF. As DNA, the CDR3 is TGTGCCAGCAGTGAACTAGCGGGGGGGCCCAATGAGCAGTTCTTC.

The chain carries TRBV7-8 and TRBJ2-7; the match to TRBD1 covers 12 bases. J was trimmed by 7 bases and V by 4 bases; bases with no gene match: 5. The CDR3 sequence is 14 residues long. CDR1 SGHVS and CDR2 FQNEAQ come from the germline V gene. The CDR3 nucleotides read TGTGCCAGCAGCTGGGGACAGGGGGCAGCGGAGCAGTACTTC. This codes for CASSWGQGAAEQYF.

The gene calls are TRBV29-1 and TRBJ1-1; 9 bases map to TRBD1. V shed 6 bases and J 0 bases; nucleotides not matched to a gene: 8. Per the germline V gene, CDR1 is SQVTM and CDR2 is ANQGSEA. CDR3 length equals 15 residues. In DNA form, the CDR3 reads TGCAGCGTCGTCGGGACAGGGATTCTGAACACTGAAGCTTTCTTT. This gives the protein CSVVGTGILNTEAFF.

This chain joins TRBV6-5 and TRBJ2-2, with 9 bases identical to TRBD2. The CDR3 has 16 residues. CDR1 and CDR2 from the germline V gene are MNHEY and SVGAGI. With V trimmed by 0 bases and J by 4 bases, 3 bases remained unmatched. CDR3 amino acids: CASSYSPSGTTGELFF. CDR3 DNA sequence: TGTGCCAGCAGTTACTCTCCTAGCGGGACCACCGGGGAGCTGTTTTTT.

The chain employs TRBV11-2 and TRBJ2-1, with a possible D match to TRBD2 (6 bases). CDR1 and CDR2 (germline): SGHAT, FQNNGV. The V and J ends lost 5 bases and 6 bases respectively, with 26 bases between them. This CDR3 region has 18 residues. DNA for the CDR3: TGTGCCAGCAGCGCTAAGTTAGCGGACGTTTTCATGGGCAATGAGCAGTTCTTC. Protein product: CASSAKLADVFMGNEQFF.

The chain uses TRBV7-9 and TRBJ2-1; 9 bases are a match to TRBD2. CDR1 and CDR2 (germline): SEHNR, FQNEAQ (reference sequence). Trimming cost V 4 bases and J 2 bases; bases outside gene matches: 12. The CDR3 runs to 18 residues. This CDR3 is CASSSLNFSGSAYNEQFF. CDR3 in DNA: TGTGCCAGCAGCTCCCTCAACTTTAGCGGGAGTGCCTACAATGAGCAGTTCTTC.

V gene TRBV7-9 combines with J gene TRBJ1-1, with TRBD1 matching 7 bases. Germline trimming cut 1 base from V and 4 bases from J; bases unmatched to any gene: 6. The CDR3 sequence is 15 residues long. Germline-derived CDR1 and CDR2 are SEHNR and FQNEAQ (reference sequence). This CDR3 is CASSLVQGGPTEAFF. CDR3 coding DNA: TGTGCCAGCAGCTTAGTGCAGGGGGGCCCCACTGAAGCTTTCTTT.

This chain uses TRBV27 with TRBJ1-1, with no clear D. Germline CDR1 and CDR2: MNHEY and SMNVEV (reference sequence). V was trimmed by 2 bases and J by 4 bases, leaving 5 bases between them. The CDR3 has 12 amino acids. The CDR3 coding sequence is TGTGCCAGCAGTTTACCGGGCACTGAAGCTTTCTTT. It specifies CASSLPGTEAFF.

The genes are TRBV5-1 and TRBJ2-7; the match to TRBD1 covers 8 bases. Germline values: CDR1 SGHRS, CDR2 YFSETQ. This CDR3 is 16 amino acids long. The J segment lost 6 bases and the V segment lost 7 bases, leaving 18 bases of the junction unmatched. The CDR3 nucleotides are TGCGCCAGCCGTAGTGGGGGGACAGGATCGGTACTCGAGCAGTACTTC. This translates into CASRSGGTGSVLEQYF.

The chain is built from TRBV5-1 and TRBJ2-5; D might be TRBD1 or TRBD2, each matching 6 bases. The germline V gene encodes CDR1 SGHRS and CDR2 YFSETQ. The V end lost 1 base, the J end lost 3 bases, and 10 bases lay between the germline ends. This CDR3 comprises 14 residues. CDR3 in DNA: TGCGCCAGCAGCTTGTCAAGGGGGGAAGAGACCCAGTACTTC. It encodes CASSLSRGEETQYF.

The chain uses TRBV13 and TRBJ2-3, with D unclear. V was shortened by 3 bases and J by 0 bases, with 7 bases between the two germline ends. The CDR3 loop spans 14 amino acids. Germline V gene sequence: CDR1 PRHDT, CDR2 FYEKMQ (reference sequence). The CDR3 region has the DNA TGTGCCAGCAGCTTTTCTTATAGCACAGATACGCAGTATTTT. This translates into CASSFSYSTDTQYF.